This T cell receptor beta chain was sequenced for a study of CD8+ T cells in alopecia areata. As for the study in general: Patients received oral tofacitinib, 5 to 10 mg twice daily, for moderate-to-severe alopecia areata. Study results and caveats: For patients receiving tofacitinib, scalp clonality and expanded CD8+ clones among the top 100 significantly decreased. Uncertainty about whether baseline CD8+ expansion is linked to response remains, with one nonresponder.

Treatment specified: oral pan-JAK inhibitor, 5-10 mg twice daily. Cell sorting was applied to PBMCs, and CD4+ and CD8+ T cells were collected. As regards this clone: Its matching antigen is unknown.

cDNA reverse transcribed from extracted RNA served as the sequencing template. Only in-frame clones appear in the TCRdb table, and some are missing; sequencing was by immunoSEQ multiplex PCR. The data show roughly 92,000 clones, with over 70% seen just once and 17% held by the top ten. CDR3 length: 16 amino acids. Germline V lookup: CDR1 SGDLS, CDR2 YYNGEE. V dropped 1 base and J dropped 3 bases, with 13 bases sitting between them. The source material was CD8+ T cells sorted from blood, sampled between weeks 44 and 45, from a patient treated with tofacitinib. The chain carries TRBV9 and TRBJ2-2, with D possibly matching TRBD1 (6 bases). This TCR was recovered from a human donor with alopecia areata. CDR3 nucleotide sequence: TGTGCCAGCAGCGTATGGACAGCCCCAGACACCGGGGAGCTGTTTTTT. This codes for CASSVWTAPDTGELFF. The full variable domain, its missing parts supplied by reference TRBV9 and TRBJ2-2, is DSGVTQTPKHLITATGQRVTLRCSPRSGDLSVYWYQQSLDQGLQFLIQYYNGEERAKGNILERFSAQQFPDLHSELNLSSLELGDSALYFCASSVWTAPDTGELFFGEGSRLTVL.